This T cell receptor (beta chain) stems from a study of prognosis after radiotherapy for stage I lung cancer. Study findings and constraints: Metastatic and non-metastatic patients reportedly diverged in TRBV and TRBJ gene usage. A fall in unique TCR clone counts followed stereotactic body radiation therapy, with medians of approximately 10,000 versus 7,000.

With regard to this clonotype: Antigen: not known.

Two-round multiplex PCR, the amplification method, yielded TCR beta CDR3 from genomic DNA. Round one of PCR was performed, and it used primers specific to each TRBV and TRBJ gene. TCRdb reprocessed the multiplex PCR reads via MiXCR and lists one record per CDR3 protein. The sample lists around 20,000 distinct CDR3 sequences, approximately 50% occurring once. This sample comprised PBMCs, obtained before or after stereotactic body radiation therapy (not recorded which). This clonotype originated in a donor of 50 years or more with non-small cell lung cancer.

This CDR3 reads CASSPNGTANYGYTF. CDR3 in DNA: TGTGCCAGCAGTCCAAACGGGACAGCTAACTATGGCTACACCTTC. The gene calls are TRBV6-4 and TRBJ1-2; the match to TRBD1 covers 7 bases. The length of the CDR3 is 15 residues. V lost 5 bases to trimming and J lost 0 bases; unmatched junction nucleotides: 6. CDR1 is MRHNA and CDR2 is SNTAGT in the germline V gene.